This T cell receptor (beta chain) was obtained from a study of regulatory T cells in long-lasting Graves disease. Notes on the study in general: Researchers examined only peripheral blood and not thyroid tissue.

Time point denoted: persistent/refractory GD, antithyroid drugs over 5 years with positive TRAb. Extracted PBMC RNA gave rise to the TCR library. As regards this clonotype: What it binds is unknown.

Combining iRepertoire HTBI primers with Arm-PCR of CDR3 regions, the authors built TCR beta libraries. TCRdb called the multiplex PCR reads again in MiXCR, with one record for every CDR3 protein. Of about 470,000 distinct CDR3 sequences listed, around a fifth are singletons. V lost 3 bases, J lost 4 bases, and 10 bases lay in between. Per germline, CDR1 DFQATT and CDR2 SNEGSKA (reference sequence). CDR3 size: 13 residues. The origin of this receptor is a female donor with Graves disease. This specimen was peripheral blood mononuclear cells (PBMCs), taken when the disease was refractory, from a patient treated with antithyroid drugs. This chain joins TRBV20-1 and TRBJ1-5, with D possibly being TRBD1 (6 bases). CDR3 bases: TGCAGTGCTAGGTCAGGGGCGAATCAGCCCCAGCATTTT. It translates to CSARSGANQPQHF.